A single sample is the source of the 19 T cell receptor beta chains below, sequenced in a study of blood T cells in healthy people across ages. The use of a sample-barcoded 5' primer and a J-beta primer mix characterized a second PCR of about 7 to 12 cycles. TCRdb processed the 5' RACE reads anew with MiXCR; each CDR3 protein has one entry. The sample consists of some 900,000 distinct CDR3 sequences, 48% of them appearing once. The source material was blood. The source is a man younger than 45 in good health.

This clonotype came up a few times. The chain links TRBV19 to TRBJ2-7; 7 positions agree with TRBD1. The CDR3 length is 14 residues. Trimming took 6 bases from V and 1 from J; bases not matched to a gene: 6. Germline values: CDR1 LNHDA, CDR2 SQIVND (reference sequence). The CDR3 reads CASSLTGISYEQYF. The DNA of the CDR3 is TGTGCCAGTAGCTTGACAGGGATTTCCTACGAGCAGTACTTC.

The V gene is TRBV27, the J gene TRBJ2-7, with D possibly matching TRBD2 (5 bases). Germline values: CDR1 MNHEY, CDR2 SMNVEV (reference sequence). V was shortened by 3 bases and J by 0 bases, with 15 bases between the two germline ends. The CDR3 loop spans 16 amino acids. The CDR3, as DNA: TGTGCCAGCAGTTTGTCGTGGGGAGTAAGCTCCTACGAGCAGTACTTC. Protein product: CASSLSWGVSSYEQYF.

The chain recombines TRBV7-8 with TRBJ1-2; TRBD1 matches at 7 bases. The CDR3 is 16 amino acids. Germline loops: CDR1 SGHVS, CDR2 FQNEAQ. The ends lost 0 bases at V and 4 bases at J; junction bases unmatched: 8. The CDR3 DNA sequence: TGTGCCAGCAGCTTAGCGAAAGGGGGCGCGTCCTATGGCTACACCTTC. Its translation is CASSLAKGGASYGYTF.

Ten or more counts support this clonotype. The chain links TRBV4-3 to TRBJ2-3; 14 nucleotides agree with TRBD2. The CDR3 runs 16 residues. V shed 2 bases and J 7 bases; nucleotides not matched to a gene: 5. The germline CDR1 and CDR2 sequences are LGHNA and YSLEER. The CDR3 sequence is CASSQPTSGGANTQYF. The CDR3 DNA is TGCGCCAGCAGCCAACCGACTAGCGGGGGGGCGAATACGCAGTATTTT.

This clonotype was detected only a few times. This sequence joins TRBV7-2 and TRBJ2-1; D remains unclear. Germline CDR1 reads SGHTA; CDR2 reads FQGNSA. V was clipped by 5 bases and J by 3 bases, with 11 bases between them. The CDR3 consists of 14 residues. The CDR3: CASSPARDYNEQFF. The DNA of the CDR3 is TGTGCCAGCAGCCCTGCCCGTGACTACAATGAGCAGTTCTTC.

The chain is built from TRBV12-3 or TRBV12-4 and TRBJ2-5; D may match TRBD1 or TRBD2 (6 bases each). Trimming pared 4 bases from V and 3 bases from J, leaving 42 bases between. This CDR3 region has 24 residues. DNA of the CDR3: TGTGCCAGCAGTTGGGGGATCGGGGGCGGGGCGCCGGTCAATTCGGTCAACGACAAAGAGACCCAGTACTTC. Its translation: CASSWGIGGGAPVNSVNDKETQYF.

The CDR3 is CSAYNLSGGSKNIQYF. DNA for the CDR3: TGCAGTGCCTACAATCTTAGCGGGGGGTCTAAAAACATTCAGTACTTC. The chain uses TRBV20-1 and TRBJ2-4, with 10 bases that match TRBD2. The CDR3 length is 16 residues. V lost 6 bases to trimming and J lost 4 bases; unmatched junction nucleotides: 12. The germline CDR1 and CDR2 sequences are DFQATT and SNEGSKA (reference sequence).

This chain connects TRBV11-2 to TRBJ2-5; D is undetermined. Germline CDR1 SGHAT, CDR2 FQNNGV. The V and J ends lost 5 bases and 5 bases respectively, with 18 bases between them. This CDR3 has 15 residues. This CDR3 is CASSTYSGVLETQYF. CDR3 DNA: TGTGCCAGCAGCACCTACTCTGGGGTTCTGGAGACCCAGTACTTC. Full variable domain (rest looked up from reference TRBV11-2 and TRBJ2-5): EAGVAQSPRYKIIEKRQSVAFWCNPISGHATLYWYQQILGQGPKLLIQFQNNGVVDDSQLPKDRFSAERLKGVDSTLKIQPAKLEDSAVYLCASSTYSGVLETQYFGPGTRLLVL.

The chain combines TRBV27 with TRBJ2-7; 7 bases line up with TRBD2. J was trimmed by 6 bases and V by 4 bases; bases with no gene match: 6. The germline gives CDR1 MNHEY, CDR2 SMNVEV (reference sequence). The CDR3 is 13 amino acids. Here the CDR3 reads CASSYRLAAEQYF. CDR3 coding DNA: TGTGCCAGCAGTTACAGACTAGCCGCCGAGCAGTACTTC.

V is TRBV6-1 and J is TRBJ2-5; possible D gene TRBD2, 7 bases. CDR1 and CDR2 from the germline V gene are MNHNS and SASEGT. This CDR3 comprises 16 residues. The V end was cut by 5 bases, the J end by 11 bases, with 27 bases between. CDR3 bases: TGTGCCAGCAGTCTGCCCCCGGCGGGGGCGTACAATGAGCAGTACTTC. It codes for CASSLPPAGAYNEQYF.

The gene calls are TRBV7-2 and TRBJ2-7; TRBD1 agrees at 8 bases. Germline V gene lookup returns CDR1 SGHTA and CDR2 FQGNSA. The CDR3 has 13 amino acids. V lost 5 bases, J lost 9 bases, and 9 bases stayed unmatched. CDR3 sequence: CASSLTGQGVQYF. The CDR3, as DNA: TGTGCCAGCAGCCTAACCGGACAGGGCGTGCAGTACTTC.

There are a few counts of this clonotype. The CDR3 is CATSEPGQGRNEQYF. The CDR3 region has the DNA TGTGCCACCAGTGAACCGGGACAGGGGAGAAACGAGCAGTACTTC. V usage is TRBV24-1 and J usage is TRBJ2-4, with 10 bases identical to TRBD1. The end of the DNA aligns better with TRBJ2-7, so the J call may be wrong. Germline CDR1 reads KGHDR; CDR2 reads SFDVKD. CDR3 size: 15 residues.

Regarding this clonotype: One end of the junction does not line up with germline, which may come from a read error. The chain links TRBV2 to TRBJ1-5; D is unresolved. The germline CDR1 and CDR2 sequences are SNHLY and FYNNEI. This CDR3 has 13 amino acids. The CDR3 loop reads CASSGDRKQPQHF. The CDR3 DNA reads as TGTGCCAGCAGTGGTGACCGCAAGCAGCCCCAGCATTTT.

This clonotype was counted a few times. V is TRBV6-5 and J is TRBJ2-1, with TRBD2 matching over 8 bases. Trimming removed 0 bases from V and 4 bases from J; junction bases left unmatched: 8. Per the germline V gene, CDR1 is MNHEY and CDR2 is SVGAGI. The CDR3 is 17 amino acids. Here the CDR3 reads CASSYSQPAGVYNEQFF. The CDR3 DNA reads as TGTGCCAGCAGTTACTCCCAGCCAGCGGGGGTATACAATGAGCAGTTCTTC.

The CDR3 coding sequence is TGTGCCAGCAGTTTAACCCCAGGTGGTTCACCCCTCCACTTT. It encodes CASSLTPGGSPLHF. This chain uses TRBV27 with TRBJ1-6; D unclear. Germline V lookup: CDR1 MNHEY, CDR2 SMNVEV (reference sequence). The CDR3 has 14 residues. Trimming cost V 2 bases and J 9 bases, with 11 bases left between them.

The rearrangement uses TRBV4-3 and TRBJ1-4, with D uncertain. CDR3 size: 15 residues. Deletions cut 0 bases from V and 4 bases from J, with 9 bases between. CDR1 is LGHNA, CDR2 YSLEER, per germline. DNA for the CDR3: TGCGCCAGCAGCCAAGACCTCACAGTTAATGAAAAACTGTTTTTT. Translation: CASSQDLTVNEKLFF.

The rearrangement joins TRBV4-2 to TRBJ2-1; TRBD1 matches 10 bases. The CDR3 runs to 17 residues. From germline, CDR1 is LGHNA and CDR2 YNFKEQ. J gave up 6 bases and V 0 bases, and 8 bases lay outside the gene matches. For the CDR3, the DNA is TGTGCCAGCAGCCAAGATAGGGGAGGGACAGGGGTCAATGAGCAGTTCTTC. Protein sequence: CASSQDRGGTGVNEQFF.

In nucleotides, the CDR3 is TGTGCCAGCAGTGAAACCGGGCGGGGAGCTCAAGAGACCCAGTACTTC. As protein: CASSETGRGAQETQYF. V and J are TRBV25-1 and TRBJ2-7; D perhaps matches TRBD2 (6 bases). The end of the DNA is better explained by TRBJ2-5, so the J call may be wrong. Germline assignment: CDR1 MGHDK and CDR2 SYGVNS. The length of the CDR3 is 16 residues.

Written as DNA, the CDR3 is TGTGCCAGCAGCCGGACAGGGACTTTTGGCTACACCTTC. The encoded protein is CASSRTGTFGYTF. J is TRBJ1-2 and V is TRBV7-9; 8 bases are a match to TRBD1. The germline CDR1 and CDR2 sequences are SEHNR and FQNEAQ (reference sequence). CDR3 length equals 13 residues. After removal of 5 bases from V and 7 bases from J, the junction contained 6 bases not matched to a gene.